In its sample, the clone carrying this T cell receptor (beta chain) was seen a few times. These data originate in a study of shared clonotypes between healthy human individuals. The CDR3 totals 15 residues. V dropped 8 bases and J dropped 6; count of bases not matched to a gene: 11. Germline assignment: CDR1 SNHLY and CDR2 FYNNEI. In replicate PCRs of sorted subsets, roughly 190 ng DNA, tens of thousands of T cell genomes, was used. Clones were read by immunoSEQ multiplex PCR, and TCRdb kept only the in-frame ones, dropping some. Among a few million clones listed, approximately 90% were seen once. The sequence was collected from a man in his late teens or twenties in good health. Some clones in this sample may be carry-over from other donors' samples. The chain carries TRBV2 and TRBJ1-5; 9 nucleotides agree with TRBD1. The sequenced material came from naive CD4+ T cells from PBMCs. Documented subset: CD45RA+ positively selected. Written as DNA, the CDR3 is TGTGCCAGCGGGAAAGACAGGGGGTATGGTCAGCCCCAGCATTTT. Its translation is CASGKDRGYGQPQHF.